This T cell receptor beta chain was recorded in a study of blood T cell repertoires in COVID-19. The V gene end was trimmed by 3 bases and the J gene end by 8 bases; junction bases not matched to a gene: 7. The germline V gene encodes CDR1 SGDLS and CDR2 YYNGEE. The CDR3 is made up of 15 amino acids. Method: immunoSEQ multiplex PCR; TCRdb's copy keeps in-frame clones and lacks some. The sample carries 130,000 to 150,000 clones, around 85% recorded once. This TCR derives from an elderly woman with acute or convalescent COVID-19. Sequenced: peripheral blood. This rearrangement joins TRBV9 to TRBJ1-6; the match to TRBD1 covers 8 bases. The DNA for the CDR3 is TGTGCCAGCAGCGCCCAGGGGGCTTGGGATTCACCCCTCCACTTT. Translated: CASSAQGAWDSPLHF.